A selection of T cell receptor beta chains follows, all from one sample in a study of CD8 T cells in Susac syndrome. TCRdb fed the immunoSEQ multiplex PCR reads into MiXCR, producing one record per CDR3 protein. The data hold approximately 79,000 distinct CDR3 sequences, with under 95% observed a single time. The sequencing input was CD8+ T cells from PBMCs. These receptor sequences come from a human donor with Susac syndrome. Each CDR3 is given with its conserved first and last residue. The D gene is left open where the match is weak. Size is stated for part of the rows, as once, few or many counts, or as a class when the clone is expanded.

d_gene | j_gene | abundance | v_gene | CDR3aa | CDR3nt
- | TRBJ2-6 | - | TRBV5-6 | CASSSWTSSGANVLTF | TGTGCCAGCAGCTCCTGGACGAGCTCTGGGGCCAACGTCCTGACTTTC
- | TRBJ2-2 | - | TRBV2 | CASSEEDPSAGELFF | TGTGCCAGCAGTGAAGAGGACCCTAGCGCCGGGGAGCTGTTTTTT
- | TRBJ1-2 | - | TRBV19 | CASSIGAGNYGYTF | TGTGCCAGTAGTATAGGAGCGGGGAACTATGGCTACACCTTC
- | TRBJ2-1 | - | TRBV5-1 | CASSGLTHNEQFF | TGCGCCAGCAGCGGGCTCACCCACAATGAGCAGTTCTTC
- | TRBJ2-1 | - | TRBV20-1 | CSAREYTKDGGQQFF | TGCAGTGCTAGAGAATATACTAAGGACGGAGGCCAGCAGTTCTTC
TRBD1 | TRBJ2-7 | - | TRBV27 | CASSPDAGGPYEQYF | TGTGCCAGCAGTCCTGATGCAGGGGGCCCCTACGAGCAGTACTTC
- | TRBJ1-1 | - | TRBV10-3 | CATRGVIQNTEAFF | TGTGCCACCCGGGGTGTTATTCAGAACACTGAAGCTTTCTTT
TRBD1 | TRBJ1-6 | - | TRBV7-6 | CASSQTTGGYNSPLHF | TGTGCCAGCAGCCAAACGACAGGGGGCTATAATTCACCCCTCCACTTT
- | TRBJ1-5 | - | TRBV20-1 | CSARDSPPGYSNQPQHF | TGCAGTGCTAGAGATTCCCCCCCAGGATATAGCAATCAGCCCCAGCATTTT
- | TRBJ2-7 | - | TRBV6-5 | CASSYSEGTRGYEQYF | TGTGCCAGCAGTTACTCAGAGGGCACCAGGGGCTACGAGCAGTACTTC
- | TRBJ2-4 | once | TRBV6-2/TRBV6-3 | CASSNPPTVPYF | TGTGCCAGCAGTAACCCCCCGACGGTGCCGTACTTC
TRBD1 | TRBJ1-1 | - | TRBV13 | CASSLAGTGETEAFF | TGTGCCAGCAGCTTAGCGGGGACAGGGGAGACTGAAGCTTTCTTT
- | TRBJ2-1 | - | TRBV19 | CASSIGTVSYNEQFF | TGTGCCAGTAGTATAGGGACAGTCTCCTACAATGAGCAGTTCTTC
- | TRBJ1-1 | - | TRBV28 | CASSHDRSWNTEAFF | TGTGCCAGCAGCCATGACAGGAGCTGGAACACTGAAGCTTTCTTT
- | TRBJ1-2 | - | TRBV27 | CASSLSGRGASSGYTF | TGTGCCAGCAGTTTATCGGGCCGGGGGGCGTCTAGTGGCTACACCTTC
- | TRBJ2-1 | - | TRBV19 | CASSILAVGNNEQFF | TGTGCCAGTAGTATATTAGCGGTCGGCAACAATGAGCAGTTCTTC
- | TRBJ2-3 | - | TRBV5-8 | CASNKIGLTLSADTQYF | TGTGCCAGCAACAAAATCGGACTGACCTTGAGCGCAGATACGCAGTATTTT
TRBD2 | TRBJ2-5 | - | TRBV2 | CASMGLAGLETQYF | TGTGCCAGCATGGGACTAGCGGGGCTGGAGACCCAGTACTTC
TRBD2 | TRBJ2-7 | - | TRBV5-1 | CASWGGSSYEQYF | TGCGCCAGCTGGGGCGGGAGTTCCTACGAGCAGTACTTC
- | TRBJ2-2 | - | TRBV4-3 | CASSPRSGGELFF | TGCGCCAGCAGCCCCAGGAGCGGCGGGGAGCTGTTTTTT
- | TRBJ2-7 | - | TRBV20-1 | CSAIDAGTSYEQYF | TGCAGTGCCATCGACGCGGGAACCTCCTACGAGCAGTACTTC
- | TRBJ2-5 | once | TRBV19 | CASSMAGTQVQETQYF | TGTGCCAGTAGTATGGCCGGGACTCAAGTTCAAGAGACCCAGTACTTC
- | TRBJ1-1 | once | TRBV6-2/TRBV6-3 | CASSYSFGEGTEAFF | TGTGCCAGCAGTTACTCGTTTGGGGAAGGCACTGAAGCTTTCTTT
- | TRBJ1-5 | - | TRBV19 | CASREGVVSNQPQHF | TGTGCCAGTAGGGAGGGGGTTGTGAGCAATCAGCCCCAGCATTTT
- | TRBJ1-2 | - | TRBV6-4 | CASSDFGTRPSTTKLNYGYTF | TGTGCCAGCAGTGACTTCGGTACCCGGCCATCGACGACAAAACTTAACTATGGCTACACCTTC
TRBD2 | TRBJ2-3 | - | TRBV15 | CATSREKGLVSTDTQYF | TGTGCCACCAGCAGAGAAAAGGGACTAGTCAGCACAGATACGCAGTATTTT
- | TRBJ1-1 | - | TRBV3-1 | CASSQQGRGEAFF | TGTGCCAGCAGCCAACAGGGGCGGGGTGAAGCTTTCTTT
TRBD2 | TRBJ2-3 | - | TRBV7-8 | CASSLDGRGGRDTQYF | TGTGCCAGCAGCTTAGATGGGCGGGGGGGCCGAGATACGCAGTATTTT
TRBD2 | TRBJ2-1 | once | TRBV7-3 | CASSLTGEGGNEQFF | TGTGCCAGCAGCTTAACGGGGGAGGGCGGGAATGAGCAGTTCTTC
TRBD1 | TRBJ1-3 | once | TRBV28 | CASSPTGLGNTIYF | TGTGCCAGCAGTCCGACAGGGCTTGGAAACACCATATATTTT
- | TRBJ1-5 | - | TRBV12-3/TRBV12-4 | CASSLGPVGVNQPQHF | TGTGCCAGCAGCCTAGGGCCTGTCGGGGTTAATCAGCCCCAGCATTTT
- | TRBJ1-1 | - | TRBV5-4 | CASSSRQAPGTEAFF | TGTGCCAGCAGCTCCCGACAGGCCCCGGGCACTGAAGCTTTCTTT
- | TRBJ2-3 | - | TRBV20-1 | CSACALLATSTDTQYF | TGCAGTGCTTGTGCCCTTCTAGCGACGAGCACAGATACGCAGTATTTT
- | TRBJ2-7 | - | TRBV13 | CASSLGIVPSYEQYF | TGTGCCAGCAGCTTAGGCATAGTGCCTTCCTACGAGCAGTACTTC
- | TRBJ1-1 | - | TRBV14 | CASSPSRPWGMNTEAFF | TGTGCCAGCAGCCCCTCGCGGCCATGGGGCATGAACACTGAAGCTTTCTTT
- | TRBJ2-7 | - | TRBV10-3 | CAISGTGALEQYF | TGTGCCATCAGTGGGACTGGGGCGCTTGAGCAGTACTTC
- | TRBJ1-5 | - | TRBV28 | CASSLNQPQHF | TGTGCCAGCAGTTTAAATCAGCCCCAGCATTTT
- | TRBJ2-7 | once | TRBV29-1 | CSVRDSRSSYEQYF | TGCAGCGTCCGGGACTCGAGATCGTCCTACGAGCAGTACTTC
- | TRBJ2-7 | - | TRBV29-1 | CSVGLVTQVQFSYEQYF | TGCAGCGTTGGGTTGGTGACTCAGGTGCAGTTCTCCTACGAGCAGTACTTC
- | TRBJ2-1 | - | TRBV5-1 | CASSLDRPYNEQFF | TGCGCCAGCAGCTTGGACAGGCCTTACAATGAGCAGTTCTTC
- | TRBJ2-7 | - | TRBV7-6 | CASSLVAGYEQYF | TGTGCCAGCAGCTTAGTGGCAGGCTACGAGCAGTACTTC
- | TRBJ2-2 | - | TRBV6-4 | CASKRGSDTGELFF | TGTGCCAGCAAGAGGGGCTCGGACACCGGGGAGCTGTTTTTT
TRBD1 | TRBJ1-1 | few | TRBV3-1 | CASSSGTGGLNTEAFF | TGTGCCAGCAGCTCCGGGACAGGGGGCCTGAACACTGAAGCTTTCTTT
TRBD1 | TRBJ2-1 | - | TRBV2 | CASWGQGWNEQFF | TGTGCCAGCTGGGGACAGGGTTGGAATGAGCAGTTCTTC
- | TRBJ1-2 | - | TRBV5-1 | CASSRDLGSQGNYGYTF | TGCGCCAGCAGCAGGGACCTGGGATCTCAGGGTAACTATGGCTACACCTTC